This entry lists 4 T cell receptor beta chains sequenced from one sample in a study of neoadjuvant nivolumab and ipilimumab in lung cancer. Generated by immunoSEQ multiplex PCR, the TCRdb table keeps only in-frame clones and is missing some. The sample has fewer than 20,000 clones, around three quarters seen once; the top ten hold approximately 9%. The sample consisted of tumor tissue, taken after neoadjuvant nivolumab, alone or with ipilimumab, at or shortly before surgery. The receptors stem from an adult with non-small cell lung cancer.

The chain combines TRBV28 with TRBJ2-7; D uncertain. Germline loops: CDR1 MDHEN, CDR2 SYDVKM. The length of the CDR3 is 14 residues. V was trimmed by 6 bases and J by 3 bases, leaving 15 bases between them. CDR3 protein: CASSPPAAIYEQYF. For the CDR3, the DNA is TGTGCCAGCAGCCCCCCGGCAGCTATCTACGAGCAGTACTTC.

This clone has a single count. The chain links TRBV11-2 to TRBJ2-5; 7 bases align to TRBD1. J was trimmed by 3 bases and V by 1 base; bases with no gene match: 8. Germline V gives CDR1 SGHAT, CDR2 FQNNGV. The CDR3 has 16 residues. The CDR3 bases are TGTGCCAGCAGCTTAGCGGTCATAGGACAGGAAGAGACCCAGTACTTC. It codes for CASSLAVIGQEETQYF.

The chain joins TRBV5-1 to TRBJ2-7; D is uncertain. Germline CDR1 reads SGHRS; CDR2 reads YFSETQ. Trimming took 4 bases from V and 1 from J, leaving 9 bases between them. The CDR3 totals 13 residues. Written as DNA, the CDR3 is TGCGCCAGCAGCCCCGCGCCATCCTACGAGCAGTACTTC. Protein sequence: CASSPAPSYEQYF. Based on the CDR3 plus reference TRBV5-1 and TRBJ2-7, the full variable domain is KAGVTQTPRYLIKTRGQQVTLSCSPISGHRSVSWYQQTPGQGLQFLFEYFSETQRNKGNFPGRFSGRQFSNSRSEMNVSTLELGDSALYLCASSPAPSYEQYFGPGTRLTVT.

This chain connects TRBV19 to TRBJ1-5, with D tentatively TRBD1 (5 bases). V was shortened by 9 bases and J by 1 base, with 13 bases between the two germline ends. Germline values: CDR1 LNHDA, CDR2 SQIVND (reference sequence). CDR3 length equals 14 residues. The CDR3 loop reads CASALRGSNQPQHF. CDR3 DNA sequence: TGTGCCAGCGCCCTGCGGGGGAGCAATCAGCCCCAGCATTTT.